Shown below are 6 T cell receptor beta chains from a single sample sequenced in a study of T cells after posttransplantation cyclophosphamide. Produced via immunoSEQ multiplex PCR; TCRdb's table is partial and in-frame only. The sample consists of 30,000 or so clones, roughly 90% of them appearing once. Specimen: PBMCs. These receptors were obtained from a woman between 35 and 50 years old with a blood cancer, CMV-positive, and with a related stem cell donor.

The chain joins TRBV7-6 to TRBJ2-7; 9 nucleotides match TRBD2. V gave up 2 bases and J gave up 5 bases; unmatched junction bases: 7. CDR3 size: 15 residues. Germline V CDR1 and CDR2: SGHVS, FNYEAQ. CDR3 sequence reads: CASSLRAGGWDEQYF. Here the CDR3 DNA reads TGTGCCAGCAGCTTAAGAGCGGGGGGCTGGGACGAGCAGTACTTC.

The chain has TRBV5-4 and TRBJ2-5; 10 positions match TRBD2. Trimming took 0 bases from V and 5 from J; bases not matched to a gene: 10. The CDR3 sequence is 17 residues long. Germline CDR1 SGHNT, CDR2 YYREEE (reference sequence). The CDR3 spells CASSLEGSGGDGETQYF. CDR3 nucleotides: TGTGCCAGCAGCTTGGAAGGGAGCGGGGGGGATGGGGAGACCCAGTACTTC. The variable domain in full, completed from reference TRBV5-4 and TRBJ2-5, reads ETGVTQSPTHLIKTRGQQVTLRCSSQSGHNTVSWYQQALGQGPQFIFQYYREEENGRGNFPPRFSGLQFPNYSSELNVNALELDDSALYLCASSLEGSGGDGETQYFGPGTRLLVL.

The chain has TRBV5-4 and TRBJ2-1; a possible D gene is TRBD1 (6 bases). This CDR3 is built from 13 residues. Germline V lookup: CDR1 SGHNT, CDR2 YYREEE (reference sequence). V lost 4 bases to trimming and J lost 7 bases, with 12 bases between them. The CDR3 DNA is TGTGCCAGCAGCCCTTGGGACAATAATGAGCAGTTCTTC. It yields the protein CASSPWDNNEQFF.

The DNA of the CDR3 is TGTGCCAGCAGCCAGGGTCACGGGACTCAGAATGAGCAGTTCTTC. Translation: CASSQGHGTQNEQFF. V usage is TRBV14 and J usage is TRBJ2-1; possibly TRBD2 for D (6 bases). Germline V gene lookup returns CDR1 SGHDN and CDR2 FVKESK. The CDR3 runs 15 residues. Deletions cut 3 bases from V and 7 bases from J, with 16 bases between.

V is TRBV6-6 and J is TRBJ2-3; 8 bases map to TRBD1. V gave up 5 bases and J gave up 2 bases; unmatched junction bases: 9. This CDR3 is 16 amino acids long. Germline V lookup: CDR1 MNHNY, CDR2 SVGAGI (reference sequence). The CDR3 spells CASSPVAGGSTDTQYF. The CDR3 nucleotides are TGTGCCAGCAGTCCCGTGGCAGGGGGCTCCACAGATACGCAGTATTTT.

The chain is built from TRBV5-1 and TRBJ1-3, with a possible D match to TRBD1 (5 bases). V shed 0 bases and J shed 1 base, with 11 bases lying between them. CDR1 SGHRS and CDR2 YFSETQ come from the germline V gene. The CDR3 length is 16 residues. Written as DNA, the CDR3 is TGCGCCAGCAGCTTGGCGGGGGGTTTATCTGGAAACACCATATATTTT. Its translation is CASSLAGGLSGNTIYF.